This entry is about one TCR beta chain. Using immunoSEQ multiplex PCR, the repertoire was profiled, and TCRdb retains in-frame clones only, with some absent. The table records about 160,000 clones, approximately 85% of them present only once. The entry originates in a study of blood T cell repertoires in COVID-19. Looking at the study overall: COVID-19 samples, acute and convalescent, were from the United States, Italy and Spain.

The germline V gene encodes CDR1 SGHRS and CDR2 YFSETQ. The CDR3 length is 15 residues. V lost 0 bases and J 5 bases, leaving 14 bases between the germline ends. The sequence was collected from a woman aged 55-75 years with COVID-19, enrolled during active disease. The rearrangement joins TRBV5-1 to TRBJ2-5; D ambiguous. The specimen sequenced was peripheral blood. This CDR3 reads CASSLVGFPGETQYF. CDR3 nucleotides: TGCGCCAGCAGCTTGGTGGGCTTCCCTGGGGAGACCCAGTACTTC.